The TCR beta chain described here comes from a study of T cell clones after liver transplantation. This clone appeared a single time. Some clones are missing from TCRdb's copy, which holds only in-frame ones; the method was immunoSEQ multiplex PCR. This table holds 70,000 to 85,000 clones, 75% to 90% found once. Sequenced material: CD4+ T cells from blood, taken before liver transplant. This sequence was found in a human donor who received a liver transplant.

The CDR3 is CSVQGVQRREQYF. CDR3 nucleotides: TGCAGCGTTCAAGGGGTTCAGAGGCGCGAGCAGTACTTC. This sequence joins TRBV29-1 and TRBJ2-7; D might be TRBD1 (5 bases). Germline CDR1 and CDR2: SQVTM and ANQGSEA. The CDR3 totals 13 residues. V was trimmed by 5 bases and J by 6 bases, leaving 17 bases between them.